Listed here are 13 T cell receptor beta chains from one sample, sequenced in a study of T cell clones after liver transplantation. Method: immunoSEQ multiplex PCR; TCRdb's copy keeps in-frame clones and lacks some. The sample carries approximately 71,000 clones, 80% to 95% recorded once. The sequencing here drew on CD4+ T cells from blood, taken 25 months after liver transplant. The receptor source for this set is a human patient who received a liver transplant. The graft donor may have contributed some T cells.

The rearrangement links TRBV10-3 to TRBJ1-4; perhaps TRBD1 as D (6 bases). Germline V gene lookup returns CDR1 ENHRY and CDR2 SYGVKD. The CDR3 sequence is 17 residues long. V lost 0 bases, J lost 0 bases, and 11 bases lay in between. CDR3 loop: CAISESGTSATNEKLFF. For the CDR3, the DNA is TGTGCCATCAGTGAGTCCGGGACAAGCGCAACTAATGAAAAACTGTTTTTT.

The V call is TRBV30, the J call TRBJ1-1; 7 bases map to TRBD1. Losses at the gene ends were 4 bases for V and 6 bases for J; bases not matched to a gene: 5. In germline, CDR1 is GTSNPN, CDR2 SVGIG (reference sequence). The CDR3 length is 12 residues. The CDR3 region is CAWTPGGAEAFF. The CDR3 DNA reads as TGTGCCTGGACCCCAGGGGGGGCTGAAGCTTTCTTT.

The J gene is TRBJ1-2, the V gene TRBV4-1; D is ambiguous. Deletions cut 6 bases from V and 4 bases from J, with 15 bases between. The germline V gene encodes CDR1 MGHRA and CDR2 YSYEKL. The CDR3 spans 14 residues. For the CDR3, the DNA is TGCGCCAGCAGTTGGGAGGAGGGTACCTATGGCTACACCTTC. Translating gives CASSWEEGTYGYTF.

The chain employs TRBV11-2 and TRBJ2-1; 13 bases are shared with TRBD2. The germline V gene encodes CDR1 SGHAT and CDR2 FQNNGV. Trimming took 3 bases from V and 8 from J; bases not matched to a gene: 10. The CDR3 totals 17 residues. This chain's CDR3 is CASSFRLAGGVNDEQFF. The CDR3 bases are TGTGCCAGCAGCTTTCGACTAGCGGGAGGCGTTAACGATGAGCAGTTCTTC.

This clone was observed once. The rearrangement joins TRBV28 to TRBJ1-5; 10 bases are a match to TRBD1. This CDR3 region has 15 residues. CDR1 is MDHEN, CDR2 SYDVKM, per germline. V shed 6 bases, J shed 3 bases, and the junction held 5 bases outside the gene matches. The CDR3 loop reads CASRMTGGINQPQHF. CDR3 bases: TGTGCCAGCAGAATGACAGGGGGCATCAATCAGCCCCAGCATTTT.

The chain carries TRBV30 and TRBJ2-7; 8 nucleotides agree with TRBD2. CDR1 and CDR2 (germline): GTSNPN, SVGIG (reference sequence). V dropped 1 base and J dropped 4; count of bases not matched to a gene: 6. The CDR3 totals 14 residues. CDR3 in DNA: TGTGCCTGGAGTGGACCGGGACTAGAGTACGAGCAGTACTTC. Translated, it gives CAWSGPGLEYEQYF.

CDR3 DNA: TGCGCCAGCACGCGGGAGGCTAGCGCCCAAGAGACCCAGTACTTC. Translating it yields CASTREASAQETQYF. V usage is TRBV5-1 and J usage is TRBJ2-5, with 8 bases matching TRBD2. The CDR3 totals 15 residues. Germline V CDR1 and CDR2: SGHRS, YFSETQ. V shed 6 bases and J 1 base; nucleotides not matched to a gene: 8.

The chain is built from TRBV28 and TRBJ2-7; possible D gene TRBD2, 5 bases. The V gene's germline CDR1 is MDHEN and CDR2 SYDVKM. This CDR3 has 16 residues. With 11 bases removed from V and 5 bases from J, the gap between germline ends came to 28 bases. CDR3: CASKDPRGLEMDEQYF. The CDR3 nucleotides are TGTGCCTCGAAAGACCCAAGAGGGCTAGAAATGGACGAGCAGTACTTC.

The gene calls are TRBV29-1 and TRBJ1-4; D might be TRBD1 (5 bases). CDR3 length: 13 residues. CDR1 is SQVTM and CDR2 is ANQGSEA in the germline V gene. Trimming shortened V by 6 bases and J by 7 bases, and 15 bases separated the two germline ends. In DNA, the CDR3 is TGCAGCGTAACCTCAGGGATGGGTGAAAAACTGTTTTTT. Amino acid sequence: CSVTSGMGEKLFF.

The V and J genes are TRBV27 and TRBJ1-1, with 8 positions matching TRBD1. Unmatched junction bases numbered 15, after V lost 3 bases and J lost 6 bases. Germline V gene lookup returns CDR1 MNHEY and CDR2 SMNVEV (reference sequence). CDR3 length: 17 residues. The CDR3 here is CASSLRPGQGGGAEAFF. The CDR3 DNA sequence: TGTGCCAGCAGTTTGAGACCCGGACAGGGAGGCGGGGCTGAAGCTTTCTTT.

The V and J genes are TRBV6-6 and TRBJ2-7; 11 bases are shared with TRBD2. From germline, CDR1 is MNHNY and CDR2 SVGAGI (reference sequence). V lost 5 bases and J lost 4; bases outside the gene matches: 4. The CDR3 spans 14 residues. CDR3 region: CASSRSGREYEQYF. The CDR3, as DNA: TGTGCCAGCAGTCGTAGCGGGAGGGAATACGAGCAGTACTTC.

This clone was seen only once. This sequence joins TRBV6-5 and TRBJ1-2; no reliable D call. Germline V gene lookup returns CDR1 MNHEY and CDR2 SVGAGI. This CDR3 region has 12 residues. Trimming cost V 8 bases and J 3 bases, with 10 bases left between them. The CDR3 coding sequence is TGTGCCAGCCACGAGAACTACTATGGCTACACCTTC. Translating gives CASHENYYGYTF.

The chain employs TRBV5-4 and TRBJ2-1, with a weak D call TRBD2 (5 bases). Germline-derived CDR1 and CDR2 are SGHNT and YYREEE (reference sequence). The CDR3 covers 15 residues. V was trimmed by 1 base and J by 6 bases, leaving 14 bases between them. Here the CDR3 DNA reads TGTGCCAGCAGCTTGAGTGCGGGTCCCTTCAATGAGCAGTTCTTC. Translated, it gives CASSLSAGPFNEQFF. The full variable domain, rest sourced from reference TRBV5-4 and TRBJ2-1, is ETGVTQSPTHLIKTRGQQVTLRCSSQSGHNTVSWYQQALGQGPQFIFQYYREEENGRGNFPPRFSGLQFPNYSSELNVNALELDDSALYLCASSLSAGPFNEQFFGPGTRLTVL.